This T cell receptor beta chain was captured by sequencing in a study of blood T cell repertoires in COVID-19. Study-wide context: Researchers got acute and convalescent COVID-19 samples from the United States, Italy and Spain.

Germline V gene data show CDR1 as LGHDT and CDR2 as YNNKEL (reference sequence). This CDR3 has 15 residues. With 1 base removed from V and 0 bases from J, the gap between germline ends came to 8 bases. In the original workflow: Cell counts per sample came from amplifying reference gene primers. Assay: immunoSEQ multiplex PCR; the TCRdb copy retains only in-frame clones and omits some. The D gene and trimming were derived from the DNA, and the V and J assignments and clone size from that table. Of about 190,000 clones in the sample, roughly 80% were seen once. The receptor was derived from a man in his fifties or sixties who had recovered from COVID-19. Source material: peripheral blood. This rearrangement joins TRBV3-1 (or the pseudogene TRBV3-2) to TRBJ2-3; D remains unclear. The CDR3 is CASSQGEASTDTQYF. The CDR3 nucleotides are TGTGCCAGCAGCCAAGGAGAGGCTAGCACAGATACGCAGTATTTT.